This T cell receptor (beta chain) was identified during a study of CD8 T cells in ankylosing spondylitis (TCRdb year 2017). Broadly, across the study: The study set out to find disease-linked TCR variants by profiling T cell receptor beta repertoires in ankylosing spondylitis patients and healthy donors. The full study cohort was made up of over 20 ankylosing spondylitis patients and around 100 healthy donors. Peripheral blood was sampled, and synovial fluid was additionally collected from ankylosing spondylitis patients.

Results the study describes overall, beyond this receptor: The disease-linked clones were reported as significantly enriched in matched synovial fluid samples from ankylosing spondylitis patients. Some TCR beta motif variants had previously been reported in synovial fluid and blood of reactive arthritis patients, which suggested common disease-initiation mechanisms. In peripheral blood, the disease-linked clones were found at relatively low frequencies and had a CD8+ phenotype. A TCR beta motif made up of several highly homologous amino acid variants appeared to be characteristic of blood from ankylosing spondylitis patients.

This clonotype has at least ten counts. The antigen it recognizes is unknown. Within one base of it there is no much larger clone, and no base qualities were kept. In the germline V gene, CDR1 corresponds to SGHRS and CDR2 to YFSETQ. Including cysteine and phenylalanine, the CDR3 has 14 amino acids. The kept DNA is CDR3 alone, 42 bases in frame from the first base. Trimming at the junction amounts to 4 bases on V and 3 bases on J, and the germline ends lie 12 bases apart. The instrument was an Illumina MiSeq. TCR beta libraries were prepared by quantitative 5'-RACE with molecular barcodes. In the original analysis: To identify disease-linked TCR variants, a new computational method was used, one built on a probabilistic model of VDJ rearrangement. TCRdb reworked the public reads: Q25 trimming with fastp, MiXCR clone assembly, productive beta chains retained. Each CDR3 protein appears once, grouped with its most common genes and DNA. The V and J calls shown here were made by TCRdb, not taken from the authors' results. This sample comprises about 18,000 distinct CDR3 sequences, less than 9.5% of them detected only once. Roughly 38% of the sample goes to the ten largest clones.

This TCR was recovered from a male donor with ankylosing spondylitis or in good health (not recorded which). The specimen sequenced was blood. The chain employs TRBV5-1 and TRBJ2-3, and possibly TRBD1, on 5 matching bases. The nucleotide sequence is TGCGCCAGCAGCACCGAGGACACGACAGATACGCAGTATTTT. This encodes CASSTEDTTDTQYF. With the portions outside the CDR3 filled from the reference TRBV5-1 and TRBJ2-3 genes, the complete variable region becomes KAGVTQTPRYLIKTRGQQVTLSCSPISGHRSVSWYQQTPGQGLQFLFEYFSETQRNKGNFPGRFSGRQFSNSRSEMNVSTLELGDSALYLCASSTEDTTDTQYFGPGTRLTVL.